Presented here are 23 T cell receptor beta chains from one specimen sequenced in a study of control samples from healthy donors and cancer patients. Sequencing was performed with immunoSEQ multiplex PCR; in TCRdb, only in-frame clones are kept and a portion is missing. The sample yields tens of thousands of clones, over 75% seen once. The sample consisted of blood. The source of these receptors is a man aged 45-65 years in good health.

The CDR3 DNA sequence: TGTGCCAGTAGCGGGACAGGGACAGAGACCCAGTACTTC. Its protein is CASSGTGTETQYF. The genes are TRBV19 and TRBJ2-5; 9 bases line up with TRBD1. This CDR3 spans 13 amino acids. J was trimmed by 4 bases and V by 6 bases; bases with no gene match: 3. Germline assignment: CDR1 LNHDA and CDR2 SQIVND (reference sequence).

This chain uses TRBV6-5 with TRBJ2-1; maybe TRBD1 (6 bases). The CDR3 runs 15 residues. Germline CDR1 MNHEY, CDR2 SVGAGI. Trimming pared 0 bases from V and 7 bases from J, leaving 13 bases between. DNA for the CDR3: TGTGCCAGCAGTTACTCGGGGGCTGGCGGAAATGAGCAGTTCTTC. The encoded protein is CASSYSGAGGNEQFF.

The CDR3 DNA follows: TGTGCCAGCAGCCCCCGGACAGGGACTGAAGCTTTCTTT. As protein: CASSPRTGTEAFF. V usage is TRBV3-1 (or the pseudogene TRBV3-2) and J usage is TRBJ1-1, with TRBD1 matching 8 bases. In germline, CDR1 is LGHDT, CDR2 YNNKEL (reference sequence). The CDR3 contains 13 residues. V lost 4 bases, J lost 5 bases, and 3 bases stayed unmatched.

Concerning this clone: Relative to the germline gene, one junction end is altered; a read error may explain this. This sequence joins TRBV7-7 and TRBJ2-3; D remains unclear. Germline lookup yields CDR1 SSHAT and CDR2 FNYEAQ (reference sequence). The CDR3 covers 13 residues. The CDR3 region is CASSSRGTDTQYF. The CDR3 DNA sequence: TGTGCTAGCAGCTCCCGAGGCACAGATACGCAGTATTTT.

The chain employs TRBV7-2 and TRBJ1-1, with TRBD1 identical over 7 bases. CDR1 is SGHTA, CDR2 FQGNSA, per germline. The CDR3 consists of 15 residues. V was clipped by 6 bases and J by 5 bases; unmatched bases: 12. The CDR3 DNA follows: TGTGCCAGCAGTTACGCCGGGACAGTCCTGACTGAAGCTTTCTTT. Translated: CASSYAGTVLTEAFF.

V and J are TRBV30 and TRBJ1-6; no definite D call. CDR1 and CDR2 from the germline V gene are GTSNPN and SVGIG (reference sequence). CDR3 size: 13 residues. V lost 8 bases, J lost 7 bases, and 15 bases lay in between. The CDR3 loop reads CATRTVSNSPLHF. The CDR3 bases are TGTGCCACCAGGACGGTATCGAATTCACCCCTCCACTTT. The variable domain in full, completed from reference TRBV30 and TRBJ1-6, reads SQTIHQWPATLVQPVGSPLSLECTVEGTSNPNLYWYRQAAGRGLQLLFYSVGIGQISSEVPQNLSASRPQDRQFILSSKKLLLSDSGFYLCATRTVSNSPLHFGNGTRLTVT.

The genes are TRBV14 and TRBJ1-4; a weak D match, TRBD1 (5 bases). Trimming removed 2 bases from V and 8 bases from J, with 12 bases in between. The CDR3 loop spans 14 amino acids. Germline CDR1 reads SGHDN; CDR2 reads FVKESK. The DNA of the CDR3 is TGTGCCAGCAGCCAATCTCGGACACTAGAAAAACTGTTTTTT. Its protein is CASSQSRTLEKLFF.

The V call is TRBV19, the J call TRBJ2-1; D remains ambiguous. Trimming took 7 bases from V and 8 from J, leaving 21 bases between them. Looked up from germline, CDR1 is LNHDA and CDR2 is SQIVND (reference sequence). The CDR3 has 15 residues. CDR3 nucleotide sequence: TGTGCCAGTAAGCTCTACGGATCCGGGCAGGATGAGCAGTTCTTC. It yields the protein CASKLYGSGQDEQFF.

This chain connects TRBV19 to TRBJ2-1, with 7 bases that match TRBD1. With 10 bases clipped from V and 10 bases from J, the junction kept 16 bases outside the gene matches. The CDR3 sequence is 14 residues long. Germline values: CDR1 LNHDA, CDR2 SQIVND (reference sequence). CDR3 sequence reads: CATQPKTTTGEQFF. The CDR3, as DNA: TGTGCCACTCAGCCCAAAACCACGACAGGGGAGCAGTTCTTC.

The chain combines TRBV7-2 with TRBJ2-3; 8 nucleotides align to TRBD2. CDR3 length: 15 residues. J was trimmed by 5 bases and V by 6 bases; bases with no gene match: 10. Germline V gene sequence: CDR1 SGHTA, CDR2 FQGNSA. CDR3 coding DNA: TGTGCCAGCAGTCCCTACGGGGGGGCGGAAGATACGCAGTATTTT. Protein product: CASSPYGGAEDTQYF. The full variable domain, with the rest looked up from reference TRBV7-2 and TRBJ2-3, is GAGVSQSPSNKVTEKGKDVELRCDPISGHTALYWYRQSLGQGLEFLIYFQGNSAPDKSGLPSDRFSAERTGGSVSTLTIQRTQQEDSAVYLCASSPYGGAEDTQYFGPGTRLTVL.

On this clone: Mismatch with germline at one junction end may stem from a read error. This chain uses TRBV30 with TRBJ2-2, with 8 bases matching TRBD2. Germline values: CDR1 GTSNPN, CDR2 SVGIG (reference sequence). This CDR3 contains 13 residues. CDR3 sequence reads: CARSTGGAGELFF. The CDR3 DNA follows: TGTGCCCGGAGTACGGGGGGGGCCGGGGAGCTGTTTTTT. Full variable domain (outside the CDR3, taken from reference TRBV30 and TRBJ2-2): SQTIHQWPATLVQPVGSPLSLECTVEGTSNPNLYWYRQAAGRGLQLLFYSVGIGQISSEVPQNLSASRPQDRQFILSSKKLLLSDSGFYLCARSTGGAGELFFGEGSRLTVL.

The J gene is TRBJ1-2, the V gene TRBV6-6; D gene unclear. V lost 6 bases and J lost 8, with 13 bases in between. Germline CDR1 is MNHNY and CDR2 is SVGAGI (reference sequence). The CDR3 has 12 amino acids. The CDR3 sequence: CASSPWREGYTF. The CDR3 region has the DNA TGTGCCAGCAGCCCCTGGCGTGAGGGCTACACCTTC.

The V and J genes are TRBV5-6 and TRBJ2-7, with 8 bases fitting TRBD1. V trimming: 2 bases; J trimming: 6 bases; junction bases outside the gene matches: 1. Germline V CDR1 and CDR2: SGHDT, YYEEEE. The length of the CDR3 is 12 residues. CDR3 bases: TGTGCCAGCAGCTTAACAGGGGGCGAGCAGTACTTC. It encodes CASSLTGGEQYF.

This chain connects TRBV18 to TRBJ2-3; D is unresolved. Germline V gene lookup returns CDR1 KGHSH and CDR2 LQKENI. The V end was cut by 3 bases, the J end by 0 bases, with 10 bases between. The CDR3 is made up of 15 amino acids. CDR3: CASSPLPVSTDTQYF. The CDR3 DNA follows: TGTGCCAGCTCACCCCTCCCTGTTAGCACAGATACGCAGTATTTT.

The chain joins TRBV19 to TRBJ2-7; tentatively, D is TRBD1 (6 bases). This CDR3 has 17 amino acids. V gave up 3 bases and J gave up 0 bases, with 18 bases separating them. The germline V gene has CDR1 LNHDA and CDR2 SQIVND (reference sequence). The CDR3 sequence is CASSISPGPRGSYEQYF. Written as DNA, the CDR3 is TGTGCCAGTAGTATCAGTCCGGGGCCCAGGGGCTCCTACGAGCAGTACTTC.

The V and J genes are TRBV2 and TRBJ1-1; possible D gene TRBD1, 6 bases. CDR3 length equals 14 residues. The germline gives CDR1 SNHLY, CDR2 FYNNEI. With 1 base removed from V and 1 base from J, the gap between germline ends came to 7 bases. DNA for the CDR3: TGTGCCAGCAGTGAAGGCAGGGGGAACACTGAAGCTTTCTTT. Its protein product is CASSEGRGNTEAFF.

The chain uses TRBV2 and TRBJ1-1, with D uncertain. CDR3 length: 14 residues. The germline gives CDR1 SNHLY, CDR2 FYNNEI. V was pared by 8 bases and J by 4 bases, with 17 bases between. CDR3 nucleotide sequence: TGTGCCAGCCGCCCTGTTGGGGAGGGCACTGAAGCTTTCTTT. It specifies CASRPVGEGTEAFF.

The J gene is TRBJ1-6, the V gene TRBV2; D ambiguous. V lost 8 bases to trimming and J lost 7 bases, with 6 bases between them. Germline CDR1 SNHLY, CDR2 FYNNEI. There are 11 residues in the CDR3. CDR3 residues: CASLGNSPLHF. As DNA, the CDR3 is TGTGCCAGCCTAGGGAATTCACCCCTCCACTTT.

J is TRBJ2-2 and V is TRBV19; 8 bases are a match to TRBD1. J gave up 5 bases and V 8 bases, and 7 bases lay outside the gene matches. CDR3 length equals 14 residues. The V gene's germline CDR1 is LNHDA and CDR2 SQIVND (reference sequence). CDR3 nucleotide sequence: TGTGCCAGTCTGGCCAGGGGGCAAACCGGGGAGCTGTTTTTT. This codes for CASLARGQTGELFF.

This chain joins TRBV12-5 and TRBJ1-1; maybe TRBD1 (6 bases). The CDR3 consists of 13 residues. V lost 5 bases to trimming and J lost 4 bases, with 11 bases between them. From germline, CDR1 is LGHNT and CDR2 FRNRAP. The DNA of the CDR3 is TGTGCTAGTGGTCCTAGGGGGGGCACTGAAGCTTTCTTT. Encoded protein: CASGPRGGTEAFF.

The chain has TRBV7-2 and TRBJ2-7; 12 positions match TRBD2. The CDR3 sequence is 14 residues long. Germline CDR1 SGHTA, CDR2 FQGNSA. With 4 bases clipped from V and 4 bases from J, the junction kept 2 bases outside the gene matches. CDR3 bases: TGTGCCAGCAGCTCAGGACTAGCGGGGTACGAGCAGTACTTC. Protein product: CASSSGLAGYEQYF.

V gene TRBV30 combines with J gene TRBJ1-6; D gene ambiguous. This CDR3 has 16 residues. Germline CDR1 is GTSNPN and CDR2 is SVGIG (reference sequence). Trimming took off 2 bases at V and 6 bases at J, with 17 bases between the two ends. CDR3 region: CAWSTHSTSLNSPLHF. The CDR3 bases are TGTGCCTGGAGTACACACAGTACCTCCCTTAATTCACCCCTCCACTTT. Full variable domain (missing parts from reference TRBV30 and TRBJ1-6): SQTIHQWPATLVQPVGSPLSLECTVEGTSNPNLYWYRQAAGRGLQLLFYSVGIGQISSEVPQNLSASRPQDRQFILSSKKLLLSDSGFYLCAWSTHSTSLNSPLHFGNGTRLTVT.

CDR3 nucleotides: TGCGCCAGCAGTCCCTGGACAAATAGCAATCAGCCCCAGCATTTT. It codes for CASSPWTNSNQPQHF. V gene TRBV4-1 combines with J gene TRBJ1-5, with D possibly being TRBD1 (5 bases). The CDR3 is made up of 15 amino acids. Germline V lookup: CDR1 MGHRA, CDR2 YSYEKL. V was clipped by 6 bases and J by 0 bases, with 12 bases between them.